This T cell receptor (beta chain) originates from a study of shared clonotypes between healthy human individuals. General study findings and limits: It was expected that sequencing depth would affect clonotype sharing among donors. Inspection by rarefaction showed sorted-subset sequencing to be incomplete despite large depth.

Germline trimming cut 1 base from V and 5 bases from J; bases unmatched to any gene: 8. The CDR3 is made up of 16 amino acids. Germline V gene data show CDR1 as LGHNA and CDR2 as YSLEER. As for this clone: Its specificity is unknown.

The repertoire was sequenced with immunoSEQ multiplex PCR; TCRdb's copy has only in-frame clones and lacks some. The sample contains about 2.2 million clones, 93% of which appear only once. Cells designated naive CD8 were CD45RO-negative and were positively selected for CCR7, with terminally differentiated effector memory CD45RA+ cells excluded. The chain recombines TRBV4-3 with TRBJ2-5; 9 bases are shared with TRBD1. The material sequenced was naive CD8+ T cells from PBMCs. This clonotype originated in a man between 18 and 35 years old in good health. Some clones in this sample may be carry-over from other donors' samples. The CDR3 DNA reads as TGCGCCAGCAGCCAAGTGATGGACAGGGGTTGGGAGACCCAGTACTTC. This sequence encodes CASSQVMDRGWETQYF.